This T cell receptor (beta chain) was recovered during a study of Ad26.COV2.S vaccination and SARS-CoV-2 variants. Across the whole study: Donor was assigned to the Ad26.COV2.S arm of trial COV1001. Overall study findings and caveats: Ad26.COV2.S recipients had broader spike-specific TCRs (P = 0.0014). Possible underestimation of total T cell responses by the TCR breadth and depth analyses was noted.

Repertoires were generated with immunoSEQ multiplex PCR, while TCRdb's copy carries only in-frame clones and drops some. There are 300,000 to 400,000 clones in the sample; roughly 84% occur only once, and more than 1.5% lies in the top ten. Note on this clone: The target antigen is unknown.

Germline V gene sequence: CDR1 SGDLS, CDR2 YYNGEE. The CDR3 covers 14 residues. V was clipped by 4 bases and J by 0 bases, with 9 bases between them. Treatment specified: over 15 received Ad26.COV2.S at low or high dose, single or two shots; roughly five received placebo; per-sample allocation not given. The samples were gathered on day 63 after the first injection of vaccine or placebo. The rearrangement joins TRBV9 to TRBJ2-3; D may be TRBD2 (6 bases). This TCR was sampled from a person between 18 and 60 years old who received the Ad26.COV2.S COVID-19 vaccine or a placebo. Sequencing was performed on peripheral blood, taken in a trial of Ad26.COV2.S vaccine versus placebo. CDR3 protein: CASSLAESTDTQYF. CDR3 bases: TGTGCCAGCAGCTTAGCGGAAAGCACAGATACGCAGTATTTT.